This record looks at one TCR beta chain sequence and its context. What it binds is not known. These data come from a study of long-term antiretroviral therapy in people with HIV. At survey level, the immunoSEQ assay was run in its v3.0 version. The repertoire was sequenced with immunoSEQ multiplex PCR; TCRdb's copy has only in-frame clones and lacks some. The sample holds about 16,000 clones, about 78% seen once. Study-wide findings and caveats: The data indicate that diversity increased after ART but remained below transplant donor controls. HIV repertoires showed narrower CDR3 length ranges than controls.

Each HIV-infected participant was given treatment in the United States. In each sample, about 0.95-10 million cryopreserved PBMC were present before DNA extraction. This CDR3 is 13 amino acids long. Germline V gene sequence: CDR1 ENHRY, CDR2 SYGVKD. V was clipped by 6 bases and J by 2 bases, with 10 bases between them. The chain joins TRBV10-3 to TRBJ1-2; the D is unclear. This sequence originates from a woman in her thirties or forties with HIV. The starting material was unsorted PBMCs, obtained about 3.1 years after starting antiretroviral therapy. The CDR3 region is CAISEDENYGYTF. The CDR3 DNA is TGTGCCATCAGCGAGGACGAAAACTATGGCTACACCTTC.